Below, one TCR beta chain is given with its context. The entry originates in a study of T-cell memory formation after mild COVID-19. One entry per CDR3 protein, called by TCRdb with MiXCR from the 5' RACE reads. The table lists roughly 600,000 distinct CDR3 sequences, around 17% of them singletons. Germline assignment: CDR1 DFQATT and CDR2 SNEGSKA (reference sequence). This CDR3 has 13 residues. J was trimmed by 0 bases and V by 5 bases; bases with no gene match: 3. This chain joins TRBV20-1 and TRBJ2-7, with TRBD1 identical over 8 bases. Sequencing used PBMCs or a T cell subset sorted from them (not recorded which). The TCR comes from an adult woman who had mild COVID-19 (a few samples of this study predate the infection). Cell type and time point are not known. CDR3 in DNA: TGCAGTGCTGGACAGGGCTCCTCCTACGAGCAGTACTTC. Amino acid sequence: CSAGQGSSYEQYF.